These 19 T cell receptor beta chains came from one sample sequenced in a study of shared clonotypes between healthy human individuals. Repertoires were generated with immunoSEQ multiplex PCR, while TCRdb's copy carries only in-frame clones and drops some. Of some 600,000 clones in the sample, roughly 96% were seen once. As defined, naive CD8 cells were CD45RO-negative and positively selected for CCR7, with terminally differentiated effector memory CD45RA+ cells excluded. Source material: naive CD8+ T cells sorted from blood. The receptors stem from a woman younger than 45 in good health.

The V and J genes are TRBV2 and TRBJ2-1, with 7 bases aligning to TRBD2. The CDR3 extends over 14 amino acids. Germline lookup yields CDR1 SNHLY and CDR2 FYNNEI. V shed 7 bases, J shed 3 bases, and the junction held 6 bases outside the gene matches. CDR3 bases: TGTGCCAGCAACTTGGGCGGGAGCTACAATGAGCAGTTCTTC. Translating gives CASNLGGSYNEQFF.

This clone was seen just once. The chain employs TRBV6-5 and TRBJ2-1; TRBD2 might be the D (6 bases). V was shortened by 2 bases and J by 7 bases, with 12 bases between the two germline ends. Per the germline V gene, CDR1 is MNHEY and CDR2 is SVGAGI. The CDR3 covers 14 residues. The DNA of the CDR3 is TGTGCCAGCAGTTACGGTCTAGCGCCTAATGAGCAGTTCTTC. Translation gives CASSYGLAPNEQFF.

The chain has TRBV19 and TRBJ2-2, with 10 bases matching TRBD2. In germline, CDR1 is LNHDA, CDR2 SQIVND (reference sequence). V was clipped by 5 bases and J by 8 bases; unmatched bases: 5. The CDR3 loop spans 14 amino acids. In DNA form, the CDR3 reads TGTGCCAGTAGTCTAGCGGGAGTAATTGGGGAGCTGTTTTTT. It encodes CASSLAGVIGELFF.

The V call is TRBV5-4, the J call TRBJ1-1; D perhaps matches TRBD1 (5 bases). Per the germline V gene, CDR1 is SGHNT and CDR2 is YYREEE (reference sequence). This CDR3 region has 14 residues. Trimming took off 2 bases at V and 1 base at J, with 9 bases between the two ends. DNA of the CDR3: TGTGCCAGCAGCTTTGCCGGGACGAACACTGAAGCTTTCTTT. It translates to CASSFAGTNTEAFF.

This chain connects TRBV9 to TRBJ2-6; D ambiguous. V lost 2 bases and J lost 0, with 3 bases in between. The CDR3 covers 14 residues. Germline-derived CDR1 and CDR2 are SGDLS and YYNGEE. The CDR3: CASSVGSGANVLTF. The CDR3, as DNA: TGTGCCAGCAGCGTGGGCTCTGGGGCCAACGTCCTGACTTTC.

In DNA form, the CDR3 reads TGTGCCAGCAGTTTATTGTTTGGAGGCTCCTACGAGCAGTACTTC. This gives the protein CASSLLFGGSYEQYF. This chain joins TRBV27 and TRBJ2-7, with D perhaps matching TRBD2 (5 bases). Germline values: CDR1 MNHEY, CDR2 SMNVEV (reference sequence). This CDR3 has 15 amino acids. Trimming cost V 1 base and J 0 bases, with 10 bases left between them.

DNA of the CDR3: TGCAGCGTCCCAAGACTAGCGGGAGGCAGTGAGCAGTTCTTC. It translates to CSVPRLAGGSEQFF. This chain links TRBV29-1 with TRBJ2-1, with TRBD2 matching over 13 bases. This CDR3 is built from 14 residues. V shed 6 bases and J 9 bases; nucleotides not matched to a gene: 8. Germline lookup yields CDR1 SQVTM and CDR2 ANQGSEA.

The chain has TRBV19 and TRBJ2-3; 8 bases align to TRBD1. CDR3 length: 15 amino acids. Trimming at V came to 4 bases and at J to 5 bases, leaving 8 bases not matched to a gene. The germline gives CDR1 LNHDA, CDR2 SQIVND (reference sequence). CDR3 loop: CASSTDRERGDTQYF. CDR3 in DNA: TGTGCCAGTAGTACGGACAGGGAACGGGGAGATACGCAGTATTTT.

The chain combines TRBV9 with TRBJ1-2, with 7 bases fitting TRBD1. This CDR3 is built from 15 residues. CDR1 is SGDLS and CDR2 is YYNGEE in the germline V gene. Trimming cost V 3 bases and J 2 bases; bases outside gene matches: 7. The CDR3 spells CASSATGQTNYGYTF. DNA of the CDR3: TGTGCCAGCAGCGCGACGGGACAGACAAACTATGGCTACACCTTC.

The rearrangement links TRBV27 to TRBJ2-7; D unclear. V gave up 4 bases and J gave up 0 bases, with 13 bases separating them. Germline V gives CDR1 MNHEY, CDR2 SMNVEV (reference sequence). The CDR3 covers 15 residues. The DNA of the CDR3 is TGTGCCAGCAGTTCCTCAGCGAGAAGCTCCTACGAGCAGTACTTC. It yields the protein CASSSSARSSYEQYF.

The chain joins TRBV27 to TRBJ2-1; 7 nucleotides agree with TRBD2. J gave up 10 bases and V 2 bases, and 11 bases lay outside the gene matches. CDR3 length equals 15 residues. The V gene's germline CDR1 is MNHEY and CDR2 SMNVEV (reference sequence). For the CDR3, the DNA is TGTGCCAGCAGTTTAATGGGGGGAGGGCCGGTCGAGCAGTTCTTC. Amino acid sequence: CASSLMGGGPVEQFF.

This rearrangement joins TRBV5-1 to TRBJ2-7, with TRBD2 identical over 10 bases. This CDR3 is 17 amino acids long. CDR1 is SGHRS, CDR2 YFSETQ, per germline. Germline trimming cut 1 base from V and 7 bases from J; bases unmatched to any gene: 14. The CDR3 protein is CASSLLSSGSPRWEQYF. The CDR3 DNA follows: TGCGCCAGCAGCTTGCTCTCTAGCGGGAGTCCGAGGTGGGAGCAGTACTTC.

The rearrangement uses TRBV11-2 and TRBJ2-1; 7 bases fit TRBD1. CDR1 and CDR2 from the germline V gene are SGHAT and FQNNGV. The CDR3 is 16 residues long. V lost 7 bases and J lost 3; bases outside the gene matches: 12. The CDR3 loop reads CASIPGKGQNYNEQFF. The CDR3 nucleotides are TGTGCCAGCATCCCGGGTAAGGGACAGAACTACAATGAGCAGTTCTTC.

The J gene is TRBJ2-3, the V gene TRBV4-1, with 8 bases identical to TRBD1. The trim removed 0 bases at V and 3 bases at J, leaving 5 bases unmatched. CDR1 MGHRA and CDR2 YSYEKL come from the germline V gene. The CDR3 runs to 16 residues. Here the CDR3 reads CASSQDHGQGTDTQYF. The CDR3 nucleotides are TGCGCCAGCAGCCAAGATCATGGACAGGGAACAGATACGCAGTATTTT.

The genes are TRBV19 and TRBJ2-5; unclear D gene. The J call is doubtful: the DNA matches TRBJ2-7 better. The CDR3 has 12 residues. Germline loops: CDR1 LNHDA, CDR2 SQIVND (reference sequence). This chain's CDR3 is CASSEHGHEQYF. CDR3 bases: TGTGCCAGTAGTGAACACGGCCACGAGCAGTACTTC.

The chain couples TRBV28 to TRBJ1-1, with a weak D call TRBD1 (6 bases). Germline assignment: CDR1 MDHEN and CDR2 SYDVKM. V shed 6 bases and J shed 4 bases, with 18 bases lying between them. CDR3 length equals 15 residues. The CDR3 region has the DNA TGTGCCAGCAGCAAGTGGGCGGGGGGCGGCACTGAAGCTTTCTTT. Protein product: CASSKWAGGGTEAFF.

This CDR3 reads CASSVGKGYEQYF. For the CDR3, the DNA is TGTGCCAGCAGCGTAGGAAAAGGCTACGAGCAGTACTTC. V usage is TRBV9 and J usage is TRBJ2-7; D is ambiguous. V was trimmed by 0 bases and J by 3 bases, leaving 7 bases between them. CDR1 and CDR2 (germline): SGDLS, YYNGEE. The CDR3 sequence is 13 residues long.

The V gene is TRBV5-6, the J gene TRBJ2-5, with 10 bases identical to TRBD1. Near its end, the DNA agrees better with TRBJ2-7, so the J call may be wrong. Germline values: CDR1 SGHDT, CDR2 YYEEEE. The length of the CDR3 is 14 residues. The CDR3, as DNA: TGTGCCAGCAGCTACGACAGGGGGCTATACGAGCAGTACTTC. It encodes CASSYDRGLYEQYF.

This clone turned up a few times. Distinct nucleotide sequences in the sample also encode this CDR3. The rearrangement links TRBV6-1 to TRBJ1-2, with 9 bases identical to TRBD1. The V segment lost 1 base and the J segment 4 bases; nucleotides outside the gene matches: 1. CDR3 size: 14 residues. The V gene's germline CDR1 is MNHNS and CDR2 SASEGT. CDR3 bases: TGTGCCAGCAGTGAAGGGGACAGGGTCTATGGCTACACCTTC. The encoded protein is CASSEGDRVYGYTF.